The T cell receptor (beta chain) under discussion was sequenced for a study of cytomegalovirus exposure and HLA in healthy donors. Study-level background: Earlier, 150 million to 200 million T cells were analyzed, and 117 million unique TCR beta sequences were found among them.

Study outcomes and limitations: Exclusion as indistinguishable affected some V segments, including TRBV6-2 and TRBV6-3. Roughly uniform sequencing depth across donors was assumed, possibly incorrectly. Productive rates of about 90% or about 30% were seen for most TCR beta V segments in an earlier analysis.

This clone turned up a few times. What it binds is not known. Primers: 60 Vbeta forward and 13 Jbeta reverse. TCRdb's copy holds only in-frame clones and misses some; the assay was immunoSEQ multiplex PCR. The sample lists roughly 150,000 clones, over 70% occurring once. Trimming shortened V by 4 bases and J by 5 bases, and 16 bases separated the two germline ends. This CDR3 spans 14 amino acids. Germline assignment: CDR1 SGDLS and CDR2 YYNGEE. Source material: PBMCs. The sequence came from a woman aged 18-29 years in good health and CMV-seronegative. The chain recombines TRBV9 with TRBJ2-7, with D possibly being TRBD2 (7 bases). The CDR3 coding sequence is TGTGCCAGCAGCCCCCGGCAGGGGAGGGACGAGCAGTACTTC. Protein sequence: CASSPRQGRDEQYF.